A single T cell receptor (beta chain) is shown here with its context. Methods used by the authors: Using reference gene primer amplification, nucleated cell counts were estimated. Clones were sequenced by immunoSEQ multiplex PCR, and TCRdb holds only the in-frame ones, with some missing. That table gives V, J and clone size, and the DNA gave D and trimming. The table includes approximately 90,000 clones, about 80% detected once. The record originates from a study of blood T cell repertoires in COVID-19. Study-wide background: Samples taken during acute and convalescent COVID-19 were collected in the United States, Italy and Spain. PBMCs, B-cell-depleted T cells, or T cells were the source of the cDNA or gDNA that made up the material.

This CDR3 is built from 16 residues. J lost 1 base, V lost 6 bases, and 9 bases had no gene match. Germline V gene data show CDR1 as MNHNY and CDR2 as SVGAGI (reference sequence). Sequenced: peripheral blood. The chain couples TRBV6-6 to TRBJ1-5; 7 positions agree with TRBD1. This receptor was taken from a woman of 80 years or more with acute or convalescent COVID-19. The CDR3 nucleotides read TGTGCCAGCAGAACGGGACAGTTCTTGAGCAATCAGCCCCAGCATTTT. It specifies CASRTGQFLSNQPQHF.